This T cell receptor beta chain originates from a study of T cells in Graves' hyperthyroidism and ophthalmopathy. What was amplified from RNA transcripts were TCR beta CDR3 regions. TCR CDR3 underwent first-round RT-PCR with the HTBI primer set. TCRdb re-analysed the multiplex PCR reads in MiXCR, keeping a single row per CDR3 protein. Of about 560,000 distinct CDR3 sequences listed, 14% are singletons. The CDR3 length is 16 residues. CDR1 and CDR2 (germline): LGHDT, YNNKEL (reference sequence). V was clipped by 6 bases and J by 6 bases; unmatched bases: 8. Patients aged 18 to 65 had newly diagnosed hyperthyroidism that had lasted under 2 months. Source material for PBMCs was about 10 ml fresh peripheral blood.

The TCR was taken from a woman in her thirties or forties with Graves' hyperthyroidism. The chain recombines TRBV3-1 with TRBJ1-6, with 10 nucleotides matching TRBD1. Sequenced: blood. The CDR3 loop is CASSYGTGDRNSPLHF. The DNA for the CDR3 is TGTGCCAGCAGTTACGGGACAGGGGACCGTAATTCACCCCTCCACTTT.